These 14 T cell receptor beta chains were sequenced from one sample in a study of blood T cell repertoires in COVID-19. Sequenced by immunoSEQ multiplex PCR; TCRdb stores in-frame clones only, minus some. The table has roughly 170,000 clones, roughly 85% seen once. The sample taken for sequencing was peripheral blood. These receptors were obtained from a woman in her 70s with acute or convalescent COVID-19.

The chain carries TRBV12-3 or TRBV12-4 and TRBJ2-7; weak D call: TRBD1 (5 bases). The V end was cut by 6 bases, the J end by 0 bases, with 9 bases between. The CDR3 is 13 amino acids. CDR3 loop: CASRQGASYEQYF. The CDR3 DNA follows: TGTGCCAGCAGGCAGGGTGCCTCCTACGAGCAGTACTTC.

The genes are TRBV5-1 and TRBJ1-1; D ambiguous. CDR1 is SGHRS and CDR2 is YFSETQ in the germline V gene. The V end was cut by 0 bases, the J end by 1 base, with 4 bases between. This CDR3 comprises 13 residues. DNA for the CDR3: TGCGCCAGCAGCTTGGGCAGGAACACTGAAGCTTTCTTT. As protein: CASSLGRNTEAFF.

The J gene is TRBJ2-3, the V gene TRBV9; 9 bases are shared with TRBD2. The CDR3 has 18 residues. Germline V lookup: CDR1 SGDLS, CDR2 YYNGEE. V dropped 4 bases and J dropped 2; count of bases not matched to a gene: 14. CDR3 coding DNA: TGTGCCAGCAGCCTCGTGGGCTCGCTAGCGGGATTCACAGATACGCAGTATTTT. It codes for CASSLVGSLAGFTDTQYF.

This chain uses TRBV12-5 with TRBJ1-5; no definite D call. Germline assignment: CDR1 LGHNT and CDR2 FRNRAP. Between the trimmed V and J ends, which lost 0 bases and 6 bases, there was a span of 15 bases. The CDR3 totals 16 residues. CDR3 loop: CASGLVTAGFGQPQHF. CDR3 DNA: TGTGCTAGTGGTTTGGTTACGGCCGGGTTTGGTCAGCCCCAGCATTTT.

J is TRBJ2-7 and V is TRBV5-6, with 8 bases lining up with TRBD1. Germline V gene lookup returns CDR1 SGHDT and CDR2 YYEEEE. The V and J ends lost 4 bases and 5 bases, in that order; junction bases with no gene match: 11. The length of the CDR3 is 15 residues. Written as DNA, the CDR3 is TGTGCCAGCAGCCGAGACGGACAGGGTTTCAACGAGCAGTACTTC. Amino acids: CASSRDGQGFNEQYF.

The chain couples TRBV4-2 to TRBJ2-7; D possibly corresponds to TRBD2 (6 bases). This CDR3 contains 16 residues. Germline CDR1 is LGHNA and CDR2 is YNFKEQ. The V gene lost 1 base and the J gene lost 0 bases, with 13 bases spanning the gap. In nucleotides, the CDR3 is TGTGCCAGCAGCCAAGTCCATGCTAGCGCCTCCTACGAGCAGTACTTC. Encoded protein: CASSQVHASASYEQYF.

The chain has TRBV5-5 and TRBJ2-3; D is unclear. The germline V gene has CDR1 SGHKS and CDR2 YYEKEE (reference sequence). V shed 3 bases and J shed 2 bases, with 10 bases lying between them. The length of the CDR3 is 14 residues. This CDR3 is CASSWALYTDTQYF. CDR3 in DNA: TGTGCCAGCAGCTGGGCCCTCTACACAGATACGCAGTATTTT.

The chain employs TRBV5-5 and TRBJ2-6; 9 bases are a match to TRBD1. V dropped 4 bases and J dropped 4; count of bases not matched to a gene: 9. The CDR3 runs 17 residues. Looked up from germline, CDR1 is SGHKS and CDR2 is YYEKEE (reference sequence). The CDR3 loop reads CASSIRTGASGANVLTF. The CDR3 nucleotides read TGTGCCAGCAGCATAAGGACAGGGGCATCCGGGGCCAACGTCCTGACTTTC. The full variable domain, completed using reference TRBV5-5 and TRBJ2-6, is DAGVTQSPTHLIKTRGQQVTLRCSPISGHKSVSWYQQVLGQGPQFIFQYYEKEERGRGNFPDRFSARQFPNYSSELNVNALLLGDSALYLCASSIRTGASGANVLTFGAGSRLTVL.

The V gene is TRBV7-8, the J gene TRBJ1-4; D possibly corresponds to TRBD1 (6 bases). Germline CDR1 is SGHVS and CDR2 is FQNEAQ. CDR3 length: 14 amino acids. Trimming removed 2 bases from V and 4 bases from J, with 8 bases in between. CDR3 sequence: CASSLNRVNEKLFF. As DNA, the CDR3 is TGTGCCAGCAGCTTAAACAGGGTTAATGAAAAACTGTTTTTT.

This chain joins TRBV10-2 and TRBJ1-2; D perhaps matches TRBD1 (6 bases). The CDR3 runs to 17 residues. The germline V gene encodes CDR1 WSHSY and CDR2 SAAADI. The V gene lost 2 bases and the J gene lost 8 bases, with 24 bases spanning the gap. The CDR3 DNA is TGCGCCAGCAGTGAGCATACAGGGTTTGTTCAAGGGGGAGGCTACACCTTC. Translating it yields CASSEHTGFVQGGGYTF.

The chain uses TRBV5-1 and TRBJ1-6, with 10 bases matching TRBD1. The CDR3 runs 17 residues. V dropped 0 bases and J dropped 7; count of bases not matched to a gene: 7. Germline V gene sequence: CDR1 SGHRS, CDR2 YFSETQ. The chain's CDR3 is CASSLVPPGQGNSPLHF. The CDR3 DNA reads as TGCGCCAGCAGCTTGGTTCCCCCGGGACAGGGGAATTCACCCCTCCACTTT.

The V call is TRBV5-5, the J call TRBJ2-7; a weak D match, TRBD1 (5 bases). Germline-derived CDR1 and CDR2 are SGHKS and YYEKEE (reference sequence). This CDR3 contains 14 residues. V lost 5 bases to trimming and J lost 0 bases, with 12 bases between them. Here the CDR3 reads CASSLTVNSYEQYF. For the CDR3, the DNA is TGTGCCAGCAGTCTGACAGTGAACTCCTACGAGCAGTACTTC.

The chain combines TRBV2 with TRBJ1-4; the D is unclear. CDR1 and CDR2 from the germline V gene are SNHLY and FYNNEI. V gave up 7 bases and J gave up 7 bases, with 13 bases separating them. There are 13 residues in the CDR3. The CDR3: CASTSEVFEKLFF. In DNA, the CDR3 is TGTGCCAGCACCTCCGAGGTATTTGAAAAACTGTTTTTT. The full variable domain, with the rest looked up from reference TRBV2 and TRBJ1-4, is EPEVTQTPSHQVTQMGQEVILRCVPISNHLYFYWYRQILGQKVEFLVSFYNNEISEKSEIFDDQFSVERPDGSNFTLKIRSTKLEDSAMYFCASTSEVFEKLFFGSGTQLSVL.

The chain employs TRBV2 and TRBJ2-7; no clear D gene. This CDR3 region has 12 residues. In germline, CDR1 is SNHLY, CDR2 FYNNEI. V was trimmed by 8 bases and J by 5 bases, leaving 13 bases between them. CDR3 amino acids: CASSFRTDEQYF. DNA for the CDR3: TGTGCCAGCTCTTTTAGAACCGACGAGCAGTACTTC.